This T cell receptor beta chain appears in the sequencing data of a study of beta chain features in type 1 diabetes. Findings and caveats of the study: Patients with Type 1 diabetes showed moderately but significantly shorter TCRB CDR3s in all four CD4+ subsets. Unsettled here was the matter of whether HLA type influences TCRB rearrangement. An over-representation of cells with high TCR expression could result from cDNA sequencing.

With regard to this clone: What it binds is not known.

Germline CDR1 is LNHNV and CDR2 is YYDKDF (reference sequence). Trimming pared 5 bases from V and 5 bases from J, leaving 12 bases between. The length of the CDR3 is 13 residues. Per donor, one heparinised blood draw averaged about 100 mL. The isolated RNA, all of it, was reverse transcribed, so expressed TCRB transcripts were what got sequenced. TCRdb keeps only in-frame clones here, not all; method: immunoSEQ multiplex PCR. The sample lists approximately 170,000 clones; 9% to 10% were seen once. The chain employs TRBV15 and TRBJ2-5, with D perhaps matching TRBD1 (5 bases). This clonotype originated in a woman between 18 and 29 years old in good health. The source material was central memory CD4+ T cells from blood. The chain's CDR3 is CATSGRVGETQYF. The CDR3 nucleotides read TGTGCCACCAGCGGCAGGGTTGGGGAGACCCAGTACTTC.